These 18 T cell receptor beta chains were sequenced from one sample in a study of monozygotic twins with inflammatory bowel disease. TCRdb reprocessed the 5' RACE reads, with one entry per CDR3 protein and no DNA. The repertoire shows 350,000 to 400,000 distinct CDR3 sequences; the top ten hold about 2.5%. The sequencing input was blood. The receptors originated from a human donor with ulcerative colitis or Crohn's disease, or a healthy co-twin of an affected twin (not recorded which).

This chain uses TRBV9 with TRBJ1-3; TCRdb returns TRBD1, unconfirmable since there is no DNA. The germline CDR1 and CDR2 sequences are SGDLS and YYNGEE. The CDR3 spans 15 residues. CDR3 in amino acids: CASSANRAVRDTIYF.

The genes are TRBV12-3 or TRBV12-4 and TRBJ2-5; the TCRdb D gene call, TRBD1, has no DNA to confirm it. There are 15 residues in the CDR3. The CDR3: CASRKGTTIRETQYF.

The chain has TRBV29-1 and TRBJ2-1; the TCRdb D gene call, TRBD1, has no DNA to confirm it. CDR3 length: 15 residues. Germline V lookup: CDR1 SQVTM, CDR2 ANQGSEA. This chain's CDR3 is CSVDRTGLSYNEQFF.

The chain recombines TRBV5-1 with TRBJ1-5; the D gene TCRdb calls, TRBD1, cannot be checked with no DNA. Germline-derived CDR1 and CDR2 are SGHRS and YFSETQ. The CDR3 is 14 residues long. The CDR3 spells CASSPDRDNQPQHF.

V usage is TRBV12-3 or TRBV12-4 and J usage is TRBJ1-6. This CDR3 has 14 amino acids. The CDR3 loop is CASSSGGLHSPLHF.

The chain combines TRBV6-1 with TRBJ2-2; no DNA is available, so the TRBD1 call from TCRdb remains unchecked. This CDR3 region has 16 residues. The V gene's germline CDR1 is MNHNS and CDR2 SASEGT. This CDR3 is CASSKGRDRNTGELFF.

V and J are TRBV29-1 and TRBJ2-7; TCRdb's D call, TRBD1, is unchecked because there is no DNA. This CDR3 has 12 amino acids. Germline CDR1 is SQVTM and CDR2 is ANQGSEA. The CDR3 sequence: CSVESTEGEQYF.

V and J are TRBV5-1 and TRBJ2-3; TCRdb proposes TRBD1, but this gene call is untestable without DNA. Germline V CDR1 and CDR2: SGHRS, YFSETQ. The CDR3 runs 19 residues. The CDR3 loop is CASSLATILDRGRTDTQYF.

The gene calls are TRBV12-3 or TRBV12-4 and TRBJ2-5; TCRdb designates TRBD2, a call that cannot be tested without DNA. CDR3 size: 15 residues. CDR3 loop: CASSFEVAGEETQYF.

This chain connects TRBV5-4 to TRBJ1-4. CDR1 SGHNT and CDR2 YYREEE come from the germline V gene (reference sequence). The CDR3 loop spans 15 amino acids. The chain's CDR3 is CASSFRGGGDEKLFF.

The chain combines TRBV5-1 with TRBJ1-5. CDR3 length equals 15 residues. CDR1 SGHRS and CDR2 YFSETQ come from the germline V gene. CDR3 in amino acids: CASSFRGESNQPQHF.

The CDR3 spells CASRQGIGDSYNEQFF. The genes are TRBV4-3 and TRBJ2-1. The CDR3 consists of 16 residues. The germline V gene encodes CDR1 LGHNA and CDR2 YSLEER.

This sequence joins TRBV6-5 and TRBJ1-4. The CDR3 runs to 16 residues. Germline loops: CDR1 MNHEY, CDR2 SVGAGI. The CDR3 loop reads CASSYSIAGINEKLFF.

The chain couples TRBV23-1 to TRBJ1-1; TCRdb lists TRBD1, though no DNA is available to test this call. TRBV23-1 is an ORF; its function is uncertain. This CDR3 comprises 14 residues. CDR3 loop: CASSPQGWDTEAFF.

The CDR3 region is CASSLDVSSGGFSNQPQHF. The chain joins TRBV5-4 to TRBJ1-5; TCRdb outputs TRBD1, but without DNA this stays unchecked. From germline, CDR1 is SGHNT and CDR2 YYREEE (reference sequence). The length of the CDR3 is 19 residues.

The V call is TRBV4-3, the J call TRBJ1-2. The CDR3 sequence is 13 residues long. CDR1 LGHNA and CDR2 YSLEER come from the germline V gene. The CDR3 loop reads CASSQGINYGYTF.

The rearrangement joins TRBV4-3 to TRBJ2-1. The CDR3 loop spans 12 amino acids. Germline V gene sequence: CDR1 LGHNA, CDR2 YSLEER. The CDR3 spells CASSRGWHEQFF.

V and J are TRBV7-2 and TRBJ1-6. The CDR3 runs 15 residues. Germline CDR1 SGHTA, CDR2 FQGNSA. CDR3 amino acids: CASSLAQGLGSPLHF.